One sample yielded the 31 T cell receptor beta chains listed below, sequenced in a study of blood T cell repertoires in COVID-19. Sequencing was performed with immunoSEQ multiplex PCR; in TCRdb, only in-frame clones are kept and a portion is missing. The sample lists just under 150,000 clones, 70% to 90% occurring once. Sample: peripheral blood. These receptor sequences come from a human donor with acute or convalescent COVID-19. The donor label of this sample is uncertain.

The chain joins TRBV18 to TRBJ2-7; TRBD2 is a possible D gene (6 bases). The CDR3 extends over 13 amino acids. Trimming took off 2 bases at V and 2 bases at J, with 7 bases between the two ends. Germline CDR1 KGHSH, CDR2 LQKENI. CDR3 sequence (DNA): TGTGCCAGCTCACCAGGGGAGGCCTACGAGCAGTACTTC. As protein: CASSPGEAYEQYF.

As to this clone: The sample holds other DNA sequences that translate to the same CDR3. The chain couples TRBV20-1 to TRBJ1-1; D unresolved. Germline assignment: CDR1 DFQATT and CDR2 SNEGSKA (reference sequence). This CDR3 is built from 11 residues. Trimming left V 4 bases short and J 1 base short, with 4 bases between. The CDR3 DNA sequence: TGCAGTGCTACAGGGAACACTGAAGCTTTCTTT. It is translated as CSATGNTEAFF.

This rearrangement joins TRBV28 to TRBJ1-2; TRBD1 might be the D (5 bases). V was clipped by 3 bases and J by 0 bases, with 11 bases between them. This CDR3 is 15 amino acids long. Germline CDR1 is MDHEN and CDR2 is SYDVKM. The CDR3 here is CASSLGQRANYGYTF. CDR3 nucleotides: TGTGCCAGCAGTTTGGGGCAAAGAGCTAACTATGGCTACACCTTC.

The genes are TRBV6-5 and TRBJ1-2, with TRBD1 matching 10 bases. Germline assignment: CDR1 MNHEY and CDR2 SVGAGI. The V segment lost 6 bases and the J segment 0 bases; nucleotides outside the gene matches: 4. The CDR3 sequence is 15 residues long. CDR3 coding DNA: TGTGCCAGCAGAGGACAGGGGGGCTCTAACTATGGCTACACCTTC. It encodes CASRGQGGSNYGYTF.

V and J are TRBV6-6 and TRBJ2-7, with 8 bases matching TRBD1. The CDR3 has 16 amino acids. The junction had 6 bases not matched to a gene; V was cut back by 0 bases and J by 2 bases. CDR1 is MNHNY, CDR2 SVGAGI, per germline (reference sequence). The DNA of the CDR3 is TGTGCCAGCAGTTACTCAGCGACAGGGGACCCCTACGAGCAGTACTTC. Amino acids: CASSYSATGDPYEQYF.

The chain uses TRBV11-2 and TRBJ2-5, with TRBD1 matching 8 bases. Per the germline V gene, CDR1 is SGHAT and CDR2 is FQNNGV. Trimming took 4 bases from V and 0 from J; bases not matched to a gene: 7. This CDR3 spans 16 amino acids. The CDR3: CASSSSGGPYQETQYF. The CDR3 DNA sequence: TGTGCCAGCAGCTCATCAGGGGGCCCGTACCAAGAGACCCAGTACTTC.

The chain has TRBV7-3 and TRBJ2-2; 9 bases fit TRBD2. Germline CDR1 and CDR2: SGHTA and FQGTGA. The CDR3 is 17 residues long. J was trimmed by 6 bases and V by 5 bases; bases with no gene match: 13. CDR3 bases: TGTGCCAGCAGCCTCGACCCGGGACTAGCATCATCCGGGGAGCTGTTTTTT. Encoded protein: CASSLDPGLASSGELFF.

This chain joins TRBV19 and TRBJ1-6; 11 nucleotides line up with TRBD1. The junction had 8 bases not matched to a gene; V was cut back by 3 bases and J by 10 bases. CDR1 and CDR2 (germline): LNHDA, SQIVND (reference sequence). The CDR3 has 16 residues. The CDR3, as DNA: TGTGCCAGTAGTATCTTTTCCGGGACAGGGGGATCACCCCTCCACTTT. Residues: CASSIFSGTGGSPLHF.

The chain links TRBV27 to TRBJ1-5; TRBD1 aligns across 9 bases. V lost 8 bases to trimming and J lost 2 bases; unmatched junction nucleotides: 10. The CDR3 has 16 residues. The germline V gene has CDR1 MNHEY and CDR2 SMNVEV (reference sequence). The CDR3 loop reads CASGIGTGMGNQPQHF. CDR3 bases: TGTGCCAGCGGGATCGGGACAGGGATGGGCAATCAGCCCCAGCATTTT.

CDR3 amino acids: CASSQGWGSPLHF. The CDR3 DNA reads TGTGCCAGCAGTCAGGGTTGGGGTTCACCCCTCCACTTT. The V call is TRBV6-5, the J call TRBJ1-6, with D possibly matching TRBD1 (5 bases). Per germline, CDR1 MNHEY and CDR2 SVGAGI. The CDR3 has 13 amino acids. The V gene lost 5 bases and the J gene lost 9 bases, with 11 bases spanning the gap.

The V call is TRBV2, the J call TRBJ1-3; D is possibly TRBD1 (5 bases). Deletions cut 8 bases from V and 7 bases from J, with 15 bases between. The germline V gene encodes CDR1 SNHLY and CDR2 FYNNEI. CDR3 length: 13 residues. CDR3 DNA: TGTGCCAGCCTAGGAGGGGTGGCGAACACCATATATTTT. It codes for CASLGGVANTIYF.

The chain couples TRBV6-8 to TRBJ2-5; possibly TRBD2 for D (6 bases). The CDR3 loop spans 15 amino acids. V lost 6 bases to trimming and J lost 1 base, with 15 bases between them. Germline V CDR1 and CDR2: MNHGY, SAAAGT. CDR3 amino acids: CASRGRYGCQETQYF. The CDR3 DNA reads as TGTGCCAGCAGAGGGAGGTACGGGTGCCAAGAGACCCAGTACTTC.

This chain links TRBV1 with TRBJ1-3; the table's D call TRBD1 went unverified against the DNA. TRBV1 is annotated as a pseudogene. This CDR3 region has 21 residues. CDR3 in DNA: TGCACCAGCAGCCAGACTGGGGACAGGGGGTTTTCTTATGGCTCTGGAAACACCATATATTTT. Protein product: CTSSQTGDRGFSYGSGNTIYF.

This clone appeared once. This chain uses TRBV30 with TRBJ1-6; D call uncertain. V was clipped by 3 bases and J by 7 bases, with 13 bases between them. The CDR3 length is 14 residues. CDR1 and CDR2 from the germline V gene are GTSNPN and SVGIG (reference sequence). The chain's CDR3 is CAWRRPGGNSPLHF. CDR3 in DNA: TGTGCCTGGAGGAGACCCGGCGGGAATTCACCCCTCCACTTT.

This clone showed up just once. DNA for the CDR3: TGCGCCAGCAGCTTACCGGGGAAGACCGGGGAGCTGTTTTTT. Protein product: CASSLPGKTGELFF. The rearrangement joins TRBV5-1 to TRBJ2-2, with D possibly matching TRBD2 (5 bases). The CDR3 totals 14 residues. The germline V gene encodes CDR1 SGHRS and CDR2 YFSETQ. Trimming took off 2 bases at V and 5 bases at J, with 10 bases between the two ends.

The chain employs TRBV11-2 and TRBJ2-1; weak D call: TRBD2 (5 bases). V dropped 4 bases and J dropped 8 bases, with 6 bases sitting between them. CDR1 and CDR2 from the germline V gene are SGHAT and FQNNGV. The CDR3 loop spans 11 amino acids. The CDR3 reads CASSSGDEQFF. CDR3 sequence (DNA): TGTGCCAGCAGCTCCGGGGATGAGCAGTTCTTC. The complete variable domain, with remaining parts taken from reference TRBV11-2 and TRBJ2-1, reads EAGVAQSPRYKIIEKRQSVAFWCNPISGHATLYWYQQILGQGPKLLIQFQNNGVVDDSQLPKDRFSAERLKGVDSTLKIQPAKLEDSAVYLCASSSGDEQFFGPGTRLTVL.

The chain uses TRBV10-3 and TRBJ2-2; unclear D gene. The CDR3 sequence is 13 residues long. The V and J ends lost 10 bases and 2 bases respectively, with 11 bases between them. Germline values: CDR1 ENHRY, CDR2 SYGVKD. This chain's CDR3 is CATAESNTGELFF. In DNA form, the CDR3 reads TGTGCCACCGCCGAGTCAAACACCGGGGAGCTGTTTTTT.

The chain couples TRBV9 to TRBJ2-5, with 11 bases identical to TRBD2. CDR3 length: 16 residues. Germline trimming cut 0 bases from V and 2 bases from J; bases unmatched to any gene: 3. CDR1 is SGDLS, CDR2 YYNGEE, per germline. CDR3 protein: CASSVDPSGGQETQYF. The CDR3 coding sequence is TGTGCCAGCAGCGTAGACCCTAGCGGGGGGCAAGAGACCCAGTACTTC.

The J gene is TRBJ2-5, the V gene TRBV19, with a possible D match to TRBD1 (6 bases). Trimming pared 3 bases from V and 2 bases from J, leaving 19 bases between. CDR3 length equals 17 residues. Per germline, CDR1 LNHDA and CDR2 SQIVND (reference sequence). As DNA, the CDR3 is TGTGCCAGTAGTATTTTCCGGGGTGGGGGCCAGCAAGAGACCCAGTACTTC. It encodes CASSIFRGGGQQETQYF.

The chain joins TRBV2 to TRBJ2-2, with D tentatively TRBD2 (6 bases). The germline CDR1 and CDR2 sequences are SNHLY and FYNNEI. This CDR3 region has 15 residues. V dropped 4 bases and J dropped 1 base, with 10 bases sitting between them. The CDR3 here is CASSVVGGNTGELFF. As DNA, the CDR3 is TGTGCCAGCAGTGTTGTGGGGGGGAACACCGGGGAGCTGTTTTTT.

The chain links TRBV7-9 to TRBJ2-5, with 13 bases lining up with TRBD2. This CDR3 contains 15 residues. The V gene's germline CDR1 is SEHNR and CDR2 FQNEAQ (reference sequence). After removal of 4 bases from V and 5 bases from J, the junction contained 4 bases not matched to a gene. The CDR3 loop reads CASSWGLAGLETQYF. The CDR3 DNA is TGTGCCAGCAGCTGGGGACTAGCGGGGTTGGAGACCCAGTACTTC.

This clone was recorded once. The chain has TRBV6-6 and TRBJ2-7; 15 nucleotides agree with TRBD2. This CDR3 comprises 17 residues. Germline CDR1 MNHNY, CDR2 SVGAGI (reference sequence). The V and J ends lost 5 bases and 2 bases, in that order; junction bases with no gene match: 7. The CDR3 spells CASSRNGLAGGPYEQYV. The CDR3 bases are TGTGCCAGCAGTCGGAACGGACTAGCGGGAGGGCCCTACGAGCAGTACGTC.

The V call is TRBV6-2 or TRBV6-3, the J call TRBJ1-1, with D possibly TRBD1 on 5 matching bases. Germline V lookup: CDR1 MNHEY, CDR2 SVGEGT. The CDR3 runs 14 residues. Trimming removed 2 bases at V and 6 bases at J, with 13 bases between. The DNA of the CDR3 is TGTGCCAGCAGTTACGGGGGGAGTGTGGCTGAAGCTTTCTTT. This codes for CASSYGGSVAEAFF.

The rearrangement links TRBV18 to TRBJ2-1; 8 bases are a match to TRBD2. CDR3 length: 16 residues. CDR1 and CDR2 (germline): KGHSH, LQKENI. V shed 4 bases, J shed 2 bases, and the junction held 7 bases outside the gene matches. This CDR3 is CASSQYQRETYNEQFF. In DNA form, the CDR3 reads TGTGCCAGCTCACAGTACCAGCGGGAGACCTACAATGAGCAGTTCTTC.

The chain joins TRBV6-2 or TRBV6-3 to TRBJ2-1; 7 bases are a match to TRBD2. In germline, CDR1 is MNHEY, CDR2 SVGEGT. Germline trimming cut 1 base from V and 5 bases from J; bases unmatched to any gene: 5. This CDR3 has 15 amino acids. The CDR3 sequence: CASSYWREYNNEQFF. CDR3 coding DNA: TGTGCCAGCAGTTACTGGCGGGAGTATAACAATGAGCAGTTCTTC.

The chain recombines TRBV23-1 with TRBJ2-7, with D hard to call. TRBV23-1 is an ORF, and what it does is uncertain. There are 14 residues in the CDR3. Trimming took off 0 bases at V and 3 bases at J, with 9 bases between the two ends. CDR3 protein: CASSQSAENYEQYV. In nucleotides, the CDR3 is TGCGCCAGCAGTCAATCGGCAGAAAACTACGAGCAGTACGTC.

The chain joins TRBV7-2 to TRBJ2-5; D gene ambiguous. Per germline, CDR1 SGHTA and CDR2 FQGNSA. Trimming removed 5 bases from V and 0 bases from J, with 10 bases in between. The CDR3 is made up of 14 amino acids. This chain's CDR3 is CASSLTLYQETQYF. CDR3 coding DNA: TGTGCCAGCAGCCTCACATTGTACCAAGAGACCCAGTACTTC.

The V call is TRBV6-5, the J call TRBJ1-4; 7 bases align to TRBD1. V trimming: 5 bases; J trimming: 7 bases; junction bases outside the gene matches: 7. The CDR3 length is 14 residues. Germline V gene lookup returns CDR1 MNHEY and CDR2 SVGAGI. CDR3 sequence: CASSRQGNGEKLFF. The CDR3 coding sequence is TGTGCCAGCAGTCGACAGGGAAATGGTGAAAAACTGTTTTTT.

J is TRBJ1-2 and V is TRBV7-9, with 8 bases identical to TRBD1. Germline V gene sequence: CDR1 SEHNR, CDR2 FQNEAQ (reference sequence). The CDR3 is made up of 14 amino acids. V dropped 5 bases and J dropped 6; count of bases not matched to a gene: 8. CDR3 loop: CASSPTGGGHGYTF. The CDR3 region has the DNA TGTGCCAGCAGCCCAACAGGGGGAGGACATGGCTACACCTTC.

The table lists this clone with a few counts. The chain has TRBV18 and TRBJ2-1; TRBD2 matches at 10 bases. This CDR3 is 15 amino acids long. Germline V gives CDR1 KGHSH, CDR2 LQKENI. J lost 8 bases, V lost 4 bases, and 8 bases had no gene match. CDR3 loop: CASSRSSGGAHEQFF. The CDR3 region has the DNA TGTGCCAGCTCACGATCCAGCGGGGGGGCCCATGAGCAGTTCTTC. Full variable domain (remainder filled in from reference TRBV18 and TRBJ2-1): NAGVMQNPRHLVRRRGQEARLRCSPMKGHSHVYWYRQLPEEGLKFMVYLQKENIIDESGMPKERFSAEFPKEGPSILRIQQVVRGDSAAYFCASSRSSGGAHEQFFGPGTRLTVL.

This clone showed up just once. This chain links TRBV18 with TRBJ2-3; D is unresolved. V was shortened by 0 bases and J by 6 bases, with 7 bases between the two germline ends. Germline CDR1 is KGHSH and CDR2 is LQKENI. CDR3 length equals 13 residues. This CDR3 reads CASSPPVRDTQYF. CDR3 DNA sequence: TGTGCCAGCTCACCACCTGTGAGGGATACGCAGTATTTT.